A single sample gave rise to the 7 T cell receptor beta chains below, sequenced in a study of blood T cell repertoires in COVID-19. Assay: immunoSEQ multiplex PCR; the TCRdb copy retains only in-frame clones and omits some. The table has about 74,000 clones, roughly 84% seen once. Input material: peripheral blood. The origin of the receptors is a man between 65 and 85 years old with active or convalescent COVID-19.

The chain recombines TRBV6-6 with TRBJ1-3; D is possibly TRBD1 (6 bases). Germline V gives CDR1 MNHNY, CDR2 SVGAGI (reference sequence). This CDR3 spans 14 amino acids. V gave up 0 bases and J gave up 9 bases, with 12 bases separating them. The CDR3 loop is CASSYSGAWSTIYF. CDR3 nucleotides: TGTGCCAGCAGTTACTCGGGGGCGTGGAGCACCATATATTTT.

The V gene is TRBV24-1, the J gene TRBJ2-4, with 8 bases fitting TRBD1. Germline loops: CDR1 KGHDR, CDR2 SFDVKD. V dropped 2 bases and J dropped 6; count of bases not matched to a gene: 2. The CDR3 contains 14 residues. CDR3 in amino acids: CATSDSDRVNIQYF. CDR3 nucleotides: TGTGCCACCAGTGATTCGGACAGGGTAAACATTCAGTACTTC.

The chain couples TRBV6-1 to TRBJ1-5; 7 nucleotides align to TRBD1. The CDR3 loop spans 14 amino acids. Germline CDR1 and CDR2: MNHNS and SASEGT. V was pared by 3 bases and J by 4 bases, with 3 bases of the junction left unmatched. Here the CDR3 reads CASSDRGRNQPQHF. CDR3 sequence (DNA): TGTGCCAGCAGTGACAGGGGGAGAAATCAGCCCCAGCATTTT.

A note on this clone: The same CDR3 arises from other DNA sequences in this sample as well. The chain has TRBV7-9 and TRBJ1-2; D remains unclear. Germline CDR1 SEHNR, CDR2 FQNEAQ (reference sequence). Trimming took off 5 bases at V and 6 bases at J, with 7 bases between the two ends. The length of the CDR3 is 11 residues. CDR3 DNA sequence: TGTGCCAGCAGCCCGACTGATGGCTACACCTTC. Its protein is CASSPTDGYTF.

The chain employs TRBV24-1 and TRBJ2-1, with unresolved D. V gave up 1 base and J gave up 5 bases, with 14 bases separating them. This CDR3 has 16 residues. Germline V gives CDR1 KGHDR, CDR2 SFDVKD. This CDR3 is CATSDLEVSAHNEQFF. CDR3 sequence (DNA): TGTGCCACCAGTGATTTAGAGGTTTCCGCTCACAATGAGCAGTTCTTC.

There are a few counts of this clone. The V gene is TRBV5-1, the J gene TRBJ2-1; no firm D call. The CDR3 loop spans 16 amino acids. In germline, CDR1 is SGHRS, CDR2 YFSETQ. The ends were cut back, 4 bases at V and 7 bases at J, with 21 bases in the middle. This chain's CDR3 is CASSLQVSLGSNEQFF. As DNA, the CDR3 is TGCGCCAGCAGCCTCCAGGTCAGCCTTGGCAGTAATGAGCAGTTCTTC.

The chain employs TRBV5-8 and TRBJ1-2; no definite D call. This CDR3 contains 13 residues. The ends were cut back, 7 bases at V and 3 bases at J, with 13 bases in the middle. Germline V gene sequence: CDR1 SGHTS, CDR2 YDEGEE. CDR3 sequence reads: CASRPRGYYGYTF. The CDR3, as DNA: TGTGCCAGCCGCCCCCGAGGGTACTATGGCTACACCTTC. Combining the CDR3 with reference TRBV5-8 and TRBJ1-2 gives the whole variable domain EAGVTQSPTHLIKTRGQQATLRCSPISGHTSVYWYQQALGLGLQFLLWYDEGEERNRGNFPPRFSGRQFPNYSSELNVNALELEDSALYLCASRPRGYYGYTFGSGTRLTVV.